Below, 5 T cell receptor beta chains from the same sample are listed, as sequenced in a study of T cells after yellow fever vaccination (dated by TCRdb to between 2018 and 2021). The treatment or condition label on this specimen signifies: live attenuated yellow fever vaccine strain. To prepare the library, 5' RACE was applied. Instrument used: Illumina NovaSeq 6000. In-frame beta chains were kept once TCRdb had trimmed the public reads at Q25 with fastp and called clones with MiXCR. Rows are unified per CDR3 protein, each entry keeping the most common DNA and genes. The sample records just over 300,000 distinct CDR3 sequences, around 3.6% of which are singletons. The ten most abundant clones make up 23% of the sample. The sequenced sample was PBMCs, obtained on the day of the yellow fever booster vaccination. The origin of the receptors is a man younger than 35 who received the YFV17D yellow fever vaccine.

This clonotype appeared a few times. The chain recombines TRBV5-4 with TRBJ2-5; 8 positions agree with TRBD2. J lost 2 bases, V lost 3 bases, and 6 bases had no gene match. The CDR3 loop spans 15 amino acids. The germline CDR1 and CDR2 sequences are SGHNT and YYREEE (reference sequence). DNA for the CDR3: TGTGCCAGCAGCTCCGGGGGGGGGACTCAAGAGACCCAGTACTTC. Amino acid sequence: CASSSGGGTQETQYF. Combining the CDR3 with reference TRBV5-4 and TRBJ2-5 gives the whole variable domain ETGVTQSPTHLIKTRGQQVTLRCSSQSGHNTVSWYQQALGQGPQFIFQYYREEENGRGNFPPRFSGLQFPNYSSELNVNALELDDSALYLCASSSGGGTQETQYFGPGTRLLVL.

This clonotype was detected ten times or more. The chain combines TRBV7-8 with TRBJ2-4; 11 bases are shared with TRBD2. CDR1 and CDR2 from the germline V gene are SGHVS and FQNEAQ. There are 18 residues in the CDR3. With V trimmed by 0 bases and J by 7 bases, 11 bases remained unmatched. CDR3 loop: CASSLASAVSGGVNIQYF. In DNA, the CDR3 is TGTGCCAGCAGCTTAGCCTCCGCCGTTAGCGGGGGGGTGAACATTCAGTACTTC.

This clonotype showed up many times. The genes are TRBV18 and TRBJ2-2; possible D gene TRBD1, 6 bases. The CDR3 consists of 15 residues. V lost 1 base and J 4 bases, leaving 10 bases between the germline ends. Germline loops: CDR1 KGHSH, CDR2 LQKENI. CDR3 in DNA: TGTGCCAGCTCACCACTACAGGGTAGCACCGGGGAGCTGTTTTTT. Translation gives CASSPLQGSTGELFF.

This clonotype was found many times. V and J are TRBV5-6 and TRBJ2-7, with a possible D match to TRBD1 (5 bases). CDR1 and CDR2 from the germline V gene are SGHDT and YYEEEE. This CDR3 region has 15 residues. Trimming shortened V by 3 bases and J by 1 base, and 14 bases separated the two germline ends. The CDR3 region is CASSSLQGISYEQYF. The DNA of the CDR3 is TGTGCCAGCAGCTCACTTCAGGGAATTTCCTACGAGCAGTACTTC.

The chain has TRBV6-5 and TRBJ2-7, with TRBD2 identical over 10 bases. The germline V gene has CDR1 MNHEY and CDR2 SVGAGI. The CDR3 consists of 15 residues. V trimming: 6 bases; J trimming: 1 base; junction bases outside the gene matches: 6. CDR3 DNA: TGTGCCAGCAGAATTAGCGGGGGGACTTCCTACGAGCAGTACTTC. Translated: CASRISGGTSYEQYF.